Listed here are 16 T cell receptor beta chains from one sample, sequenced in a study of blood T cell repertoires in COVID-19. Produced via immunoSEQ multiplex PCR; TCRdb's table is partial and in-frame only. The table has 150,000 to 200,000 clones, roughly 80% seen once. Sequences were obtained from peripheral blood. Receptor source: a woman aged 80 or older with COVID-19, enrolled during active disease.

J is TRBJ1-2 and V is TRBV5-6; 7 bases align to TRBD1. In germline, CDR1 is SGHDT, CDR2 YYEEEE. Trimming at V came to 1 base and at J to 3 bases, leaving 6 bases not matched to a gene. CDR3 size: 15 residues. In DNA, the CDR3 is TGTGCCAGCAGCTTGTATATTGGGACAGACTATGGCTACACCTTC. This gives the protein CASSLYIGTDYGYTF.

The chain employs TRBV2 and TRBJ2-7; TRBD2 matches 12 bases. Germline V lookup: CDR1 SNHLY, CDR2 FYNNEI. V was clipped by 6 bases and J by 0 bases; unmatched bases: 3. The CDR3 extends over 15 amino acids. The CDR3 DNA sequence: TGTGCCAGCAGGGAGACTAGCGGGGGCTCCTACGAGCAGTACTTC. Residues: CASRETSGGSYEQYF.

The rearrangement joins TRBV29-1 to TRBJ1-5, with 8 bases lining up with TRBD1. This CDR3 spans 14 amino acids. The germline gives CDR1 SQVTM, CDR2 ANQGSEA. After removal of 6 bases from V and 11 bases from J, the junction contained 15 bases not matched to a gene. The CDR3 region has the DNA TGCAGCGTGGGCCCGGGACAGGTCCCCCCGACCCAGCATTTT. The encoded protein is CSVGPGQVPPTQHF.

The chain is built from TRBV7-9 and TRBJ2-5; 7 nucleotides agree with TRBD1. Looked up from germline, CDR1 is SEHNR and CDR2 is FQNEAQ (reference sequence). The CDR3 is 15 amino acids. V lost 1 base, J lost 2 bases, and 4 bases stayed unmatched. Written as DNA, the CDR3 is TGTGCCAGCAGCTTAGGTGACAGGGAACAAGAGACCCAGTACTTC. This gives the protein CASSLGDREQETQYF.

The chain carries TRBV7-2 and TRBJ1-2; D is unclear. Germline values: CDR1 SGHTA, CDR2 FQGNSA. V was trimmed by 1 base and J by 7 bases, leaving 13 bases between them. The CDR3 length is 14 residues. CDR3 protein: CASSLGIAEGGYTF. CDR3 nucleotide sequence: TGTGCCAGCAGCTTAGGGATAGCGGAAGGTGGCTACACCTTC.

The chain combines TRBV6-5 with TRBJ1-5, with D uncertain. V was clipped by 7 bases and J by 2 bases, with 15 bases between them. Germline V gene lookup returns CDR1 MNHEY and CDR2 SVGAGI. The CDR3 runs 15 residues. The CDR3 spells CASNLFTQGNQPQHF. CDR3 DNA: TGTGCCAGCAACCTTTTCACCCAGGGCAATCAGCCCCAGCATTTT.

The V gene is TRBV5-4, the J gene TRBJ2-1; tentatively, D is TRBD2 (5 bases). CDR1 and CDR2 (germline): SGHNT, YYREEE (reference sequence). Trimming removed 5 bases at V and 6 bases at J, with 15 bases between. The CDR3 is 14 residues long. The CDR3 nucleotides are TGTGCCAGCAGAAGGCTAGCTGCCGCCAATGAGCAGTTCTTC. This sequence encodes CASRRLAAANEQFF.

The rearrangement joins TRBV11-2 to TRBJ2-3; 8 bases fit TRBD2. J gave up 0 bases and V 1 base, and 3 bases lay outside the gene matches. This CDR3 spans 16 amino acids. Per germline, CDR1 SGHAT and CDR2 FQNNGV. The CDR3 DNA follows: TGTGCCAGCAGCTTAGGGACTAGCCTAAGCACAGATACGCAGTATTTT. Its protein is CASSLGTSLSTDTQYF.

V is TRBV24-1 and J is TRBJ1-5; a weak D match, TRBD1 (5 bases). Germline-derived CDR1 and CDR2 are KGHDR and SFDVKD. The CDR3 totals 16 residues. The V and J ends lost 4 bases and 4 bases respectively, with 16 bases between them. CDR3 DNA sequence: TGTGCCACCAGTGACTCAAGGGGCGCTTCAAATCAGCCCCAGCATTTT. It codes for CATSDSRGASNQPQHF.

This rearrangement joins TRBV4-3 to TRBJ1-2, with TRBD1 as a possible D gene (5 bases). This CDR3 has 17 residues. From germline, CDR1 is LGHNA and CDR2 YSLEER. V shed 0 bases and J shed 8 bases, with 22 bases lying between them. CDR3 bases: TGCGCCAGCAGCCAAGATTGGGGGGTCCAAGCGTCTCGCGGCTACACCTTC. Amino acid sequence: CASSQDWGVQASRGYTF.

This clone was seen just once. This chain links TRBV24-1 with TRBJ1-1, with 7 bases fitting TRBD1. J gave up 11 bases and V 9 bases, and 11 bases lay outside the gene matches. CDR1 and CDR2 (germline): KGHDR, SFDVKD. This CDR3 has 12 residues. CDR3 nucleotide sequence: TGTGCCACCGCGAGCGACAGGGATGAGGCTTTCTTT. Its protein product is CATASDRDEAFF.

This clone has a single count. The chain's CDR3 is CASSTSSSSYEQYF. The DNA for the CDR3 is TGTGCCAGCAGCACGTCTAGCTCTAGCTACGAGCAGTACTTC. This chain connects TRBV21-1 to TRBJ2-7; whether TRBD2, the table's D call, matches the DNA was not checked. TRBV21-1 is labeled a pseudogene. CDR3 length: 14 amino acids.

The rearrangement links TRBV6-5 to TRBJ1-1, with D perhaps matching TRBD1 (5 bases). Germline V lookup: CDR1 MNHEY, CDR2 SVGAGI. The CDR3 covers 13 residues. V lost 2 bases and J lost 5, with 9 bases in between. CDR3 nucleotides: TGTGCCAGCAGTTACCCAGGGTTAACTGAAGCTTTCTTT. It is translated as CASSYPGLTEAFF.

This clone was seen a few times. At one boundary the junction diverges from the germline segment, which might be a read error. The chain couples TRBV2 to TRBJ2-1; 11 nucleotides match TRBD1. The CDR3 loop spans 11 amino acids. Germline assignment: CDR1 SNHLY and CDR2 FYNNEI. This CDR3 reads CATKGQGAKVF. The CDR3 DNA reads TGTGCCACCAAAGGACAGGGGGCTAAGGTCTTC.

The CDR3 spells CASSFGGRDTEAFF. The CDR3 DNA follows: TGTGCCAGCAGCTTTGGGGGGAGGGACACTGAAGCTTTCTTT. The rearrangement links TRBV9 to TRBJ1-1; a weak D match, TRBD1 (5 bases). Per germline, CDR1 SGDLS and CDR2 YYNGEE. The CDR3 contains 14 residues. The V end lost 4 bases, the J end lost 3 bases, and 13 bases lay between the germline ends.

This clone was found once. The rearrangement joins TRBV19 to TRBJ1-5; D uncertain. The CDR3 contains 14 residues. The germline gives CDR1 LNHDA, CDR2 SQIVND (reference sequence). The V end was cut by 6 bases, the J end by 5 bases, with 14 bases between. The CDR3 spells CASRPRSMDQPQHF. DNA for the CDR3: TGTGCCAGTAGGCCCAGATCGATGGATCAGCCCCAGCATTTT. Full variable domain (rest looked up from reference TRBV19 and TRBJ1-5): DGGITQSPKYLFRKEGQNVTLSCEQNLNHDAMYWYRQDPGQGLRLIYYSQIVNDFQKGDIAEGYSVSREKKESFPLTVTSAQKNPTAFYLCASRPRSMDQPQHFGDGTRLSIL.